The entry below gives a single T cell receptor (beta chain) sequence along with its context. Ahead of any ophthalmopathy symptoms, the blood sample was obtained at the first diagnosis of hyperthyroidism. Source material for PBMCs was over 8 ml fresh peripheral blood. This sample is part of a study of T cells in Graves' hyperthyroidism and ophthalmopathy. The trim removed 3 bases at V and 5 bases at J, leaving 12 bases unmatched. The CDR3 totals 16 residues. The germline gives CDR1 MGHDK, CDR2 SYGVNS. Using RNA transcripts as the source, TCR beta CDR3 regions were amplified. First-round RT-PCR with HTBI primers amplified the TCR CDR3 region. TCRdb re-derived calls from the multiplex PCR reads in MiXCR, one entry per CDR3 protein. The sample lists roughly 400,000 distinct CDR3 sequences; approximately 14% were seen once.

Sequences were obtained from blood. The TCR sequence derives from a woman in her late teens or twenties with Graves' hyperthyroidism that later progressed to Graves' ophthalmopathy. The V and J genes are TRBV25-1 and TRBJ2-7, with TRBD1 matching over 8 bases. As DNA, the CDR3 is TGTGCCAGCAGTGACCCAGGGGGCGCAAGTCCCCACGAGCAGTACTTC. It codes for CASSDPGGASPHEQYF.